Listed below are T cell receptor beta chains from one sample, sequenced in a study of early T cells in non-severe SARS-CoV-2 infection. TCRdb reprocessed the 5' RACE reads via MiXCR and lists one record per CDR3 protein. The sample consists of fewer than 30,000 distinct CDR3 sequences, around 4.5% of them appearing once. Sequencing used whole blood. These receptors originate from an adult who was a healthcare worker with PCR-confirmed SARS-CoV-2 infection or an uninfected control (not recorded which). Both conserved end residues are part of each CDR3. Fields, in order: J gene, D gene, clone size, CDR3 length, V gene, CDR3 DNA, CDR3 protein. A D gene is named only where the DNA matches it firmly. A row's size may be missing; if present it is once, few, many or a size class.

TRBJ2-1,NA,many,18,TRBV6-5,TGTGCCAGCAGTTACTCGTATCTGGATATTGGAGGACCCAATGAGCAGTTCTTC,CASSYSYLDIGGPNEQFF
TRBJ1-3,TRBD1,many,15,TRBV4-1,TGCGCCAGCAGCTACAGGGGTAGCTCTGGAAACACCATATATTTT,CASSYRGSSGNTIYF
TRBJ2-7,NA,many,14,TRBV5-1,TGCGCCAGCAGCTTGCAGGGGCGTTCCTACGAGCAGTACTTC,CASSLQGRSYEQYF
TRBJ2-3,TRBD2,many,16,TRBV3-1,TGTGCCAGCAGCCAAGATCGGGTGGGGGGGTCAGATACGCAGTATTTT,CASSQDRVGGSDTQYF
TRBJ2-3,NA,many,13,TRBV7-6,TGTGCCAGCAGCCCCAGCGGGTCAGATACGCAGTATTTT,CASSPSGSDTQYF
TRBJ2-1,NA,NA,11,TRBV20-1,TGCAGTGCTTCGGACGCGAATGAGCAGTTCTTC,CSASDANEQFF
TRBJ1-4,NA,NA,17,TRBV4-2,TGTGCCAGCAGCCAAGAAAGGCTGAGGAGCGGGGATGAAAAACTGTTTTTT,CASSQERLRSGDEKLFF
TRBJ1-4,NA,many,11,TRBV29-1,TGCAGCGTTCTCATACCCGAAAAACTGTTTTTT,CSVLIPEKLFF
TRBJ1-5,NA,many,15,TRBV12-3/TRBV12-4,TGTGCCAGCAGTCCCCTTTCGGGACGCAATCAGCCCCAGCATTTT,CASSPLSGRNQPQHF
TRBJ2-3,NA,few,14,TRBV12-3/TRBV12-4,TGTGCCAGCAGTTTCCTTGGGCCTTCAGATACGCAGTATTTT,CASSFLGPSDTQYF
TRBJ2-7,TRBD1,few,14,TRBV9,TGTGCCAGCAGCGTAGGGGACAGGGTACACGAGCAGTACTTC,CASSVGDRVHEQYF
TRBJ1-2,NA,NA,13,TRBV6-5,TGTGCCAGCAGTTACGCGGGCCTCTATGGCTACACCTTC,CASSYAGLYGYTF
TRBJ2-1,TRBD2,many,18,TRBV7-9,TGTGCCAGCAGCATCTCATACCGGACTAGCGGCACCTACAATGAGCAGTTCTTC,CASSISYRTSGTYNEQFF
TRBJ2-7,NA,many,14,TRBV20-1,TGCAGTGCTAGAGATGTCGGCAGGCCCTACGAGCAGTACTTC,CSARDVGRPYEQYF
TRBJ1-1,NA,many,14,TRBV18,TGTGCCAGCTCTTACGACAGGTTGGGCACTGAAGCTTTCTTT,CASSYDRLGTEAFF
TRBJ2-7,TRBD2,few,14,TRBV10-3,TGTGCCATCACCCCGGGACTAGCGGGAGTCGAGCAGTACTTC,CAITPGLAGVEQYF
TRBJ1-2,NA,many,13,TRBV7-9,TGTGCCAGCAGCTTAGATTGCGGTATTGTCTACACCTTC,CASSLDCGIVYTF
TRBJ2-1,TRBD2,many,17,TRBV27,TGTGCCAGCAGTTTATCGAGGCCGGCGGGGGGGCCAAATGAGCAGTTCTTC,CASSLSRPAGGPNEQFF
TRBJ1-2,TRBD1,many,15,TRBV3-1,TGTGCCAGCAGCCAAGAACGGACAGGGCCTAGTGGCTACACCTTC,CASSQERTGPSGYTF
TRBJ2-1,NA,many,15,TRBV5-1,TGCGCCAGCAGCTCCGGGTCACAGATGATCAATGAGCAGTTCTTC,CASSSGSQMINEQFF
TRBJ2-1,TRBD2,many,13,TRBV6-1,TGTGCCAGCAGTGAATCCTTAGCGGGTGAGCAGTTCTTC,CASSESLAGEQFF
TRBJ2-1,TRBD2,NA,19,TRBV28,TGTGCCAGCAGTTTATTTCGCCTAGCGGGACGAAGCTCCTACAATGAGCAGTTCTTC,CASSLFRLAGRSSYNEQFF